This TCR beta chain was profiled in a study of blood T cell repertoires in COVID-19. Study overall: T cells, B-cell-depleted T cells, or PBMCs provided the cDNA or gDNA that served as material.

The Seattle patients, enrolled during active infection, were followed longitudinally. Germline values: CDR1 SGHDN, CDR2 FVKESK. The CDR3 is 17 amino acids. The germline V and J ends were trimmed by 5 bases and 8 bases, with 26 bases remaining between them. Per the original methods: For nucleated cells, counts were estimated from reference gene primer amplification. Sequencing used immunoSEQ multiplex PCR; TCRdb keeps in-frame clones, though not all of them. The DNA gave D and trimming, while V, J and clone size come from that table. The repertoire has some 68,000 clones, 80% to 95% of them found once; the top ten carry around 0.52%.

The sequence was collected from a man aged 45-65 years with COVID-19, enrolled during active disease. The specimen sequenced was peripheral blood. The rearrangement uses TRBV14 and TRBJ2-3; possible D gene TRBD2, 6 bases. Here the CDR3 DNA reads TGTGCCAGCAGCAACCCTCGCGGGGTCGGCGGGATCTTTACGCAGTATTTT. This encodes CASSNPRGVGGIFTQYF.